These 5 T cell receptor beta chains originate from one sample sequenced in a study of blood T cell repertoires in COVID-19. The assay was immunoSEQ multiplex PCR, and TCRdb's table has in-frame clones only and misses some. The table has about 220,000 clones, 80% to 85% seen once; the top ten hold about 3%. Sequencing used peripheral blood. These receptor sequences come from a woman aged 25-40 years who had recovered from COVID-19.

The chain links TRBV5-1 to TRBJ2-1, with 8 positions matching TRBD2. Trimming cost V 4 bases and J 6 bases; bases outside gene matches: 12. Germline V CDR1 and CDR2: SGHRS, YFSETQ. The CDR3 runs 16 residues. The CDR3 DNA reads TGCGCCAGCAGCCCACCGAGCGGGAGCGTTGGCAATGAGCAGTTCTTC. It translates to CASSPPSGSVGNEQFF.

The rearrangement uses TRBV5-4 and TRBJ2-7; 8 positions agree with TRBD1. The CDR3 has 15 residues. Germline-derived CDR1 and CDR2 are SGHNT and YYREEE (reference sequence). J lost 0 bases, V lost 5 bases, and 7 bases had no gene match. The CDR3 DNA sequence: TGTGCCAGCAGTCGGACAGGGAAGAACTCCTACGAGCAGTACTTC. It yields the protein CASSRTGKNSYEQYF.

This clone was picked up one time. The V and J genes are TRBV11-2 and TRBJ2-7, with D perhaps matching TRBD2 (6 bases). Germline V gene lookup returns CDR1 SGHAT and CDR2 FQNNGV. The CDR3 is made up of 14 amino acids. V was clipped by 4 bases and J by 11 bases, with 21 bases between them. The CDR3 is CASSSISGTQVKYF. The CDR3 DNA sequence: TGTGCCAGCAGCTCGATTTCCGGGACTCAGGTCAAGTACTTC.

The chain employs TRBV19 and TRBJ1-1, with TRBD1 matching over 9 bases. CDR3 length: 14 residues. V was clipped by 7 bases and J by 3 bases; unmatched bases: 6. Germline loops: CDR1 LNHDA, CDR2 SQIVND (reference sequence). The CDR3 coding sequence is TGTGCCAGTATCCCGGGACAGGGATACACTGAAGCTTTCTTT. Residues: CASIPGQGYTEAFF.

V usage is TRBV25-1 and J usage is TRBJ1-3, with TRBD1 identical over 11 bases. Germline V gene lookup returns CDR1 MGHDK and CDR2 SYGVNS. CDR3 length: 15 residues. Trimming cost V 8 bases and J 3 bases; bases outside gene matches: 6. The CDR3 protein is CASVGQGAGGNTIYF. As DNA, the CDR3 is TGTGCCAGCGTCGGACAGGGGGCAGGTGGAAACACCATATATTTT.